This T cell receptor (beta chain) is drawn from a study of vaccination and CD4 T cells after COVID-19. On the study more broadly: The study drew post-COVID samples a median around 100 days after diagnosis (range 35 to 161). General observations from the study: SARS-CoV-2-reactive clonotype medians increased from approximately 21 to 40, not significantly. Convalescent patients had a median roughly 86% of post-vaccine SARS-CoV-2-reactive clones that were detected only after vaccination, not before it.

Sequencing of DNA taken from cultured CD4+ T cells relied on the Oncomine TCR Beta short-read assay. Investigators isolated genomic DNA from cultured CD4+ T cells. TCRdb reprocessed the PCR reads via MiXCR and lists one record per CDR3 protein. This sample yields some 16,000 distinct CDR3 sequences, of which roughly four fifths are seen a single time; more than 9% belongs to the top ten. For this clonotype: Antigen specificity is unknown.

Treatment indicated: roughly ten-day PBMC culture with coronavirus spike peptide pools or control peptides (ViraFEST assay). This CDR3 has 19 residues. The V and J ends lost 1 base and 2 bases respectively, with 23 bases between them. CDR1 SGHAT and CDR2 FQNNGV come from the germline V gene. This TCR was sampled from a human donor who received a COVID-19 vaccine. The source was CD4+ T cells from blood, cultured in vitro, collected after SARS-CoV-2 vaccination. This chain links TRBV11-2 with TRBJ2-5; D gene unclear. CDR3 in DNA: TGTGCCAGCAGCTTAGGGGGTTTGAGTAACAGATTCCCACAAGAGACCCAGTACTTC. Protein product: CASSLGGLSNRFPQETQYF.